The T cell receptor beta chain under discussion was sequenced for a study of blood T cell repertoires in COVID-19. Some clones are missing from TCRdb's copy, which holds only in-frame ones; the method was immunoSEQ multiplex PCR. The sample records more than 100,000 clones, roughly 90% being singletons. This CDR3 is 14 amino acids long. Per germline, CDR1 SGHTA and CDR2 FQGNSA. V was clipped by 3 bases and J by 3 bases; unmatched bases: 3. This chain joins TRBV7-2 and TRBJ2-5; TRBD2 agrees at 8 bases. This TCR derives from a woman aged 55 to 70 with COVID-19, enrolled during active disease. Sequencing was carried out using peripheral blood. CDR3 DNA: TGTGCCAGCAGCTTTAACGGGGGGGAAGAGACCCAGTACTTC. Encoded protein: CASSFNGGEETQYF.